Described below is a single TCR beta chain sequence and its context. The specificity of this receptor is unknown. The sample is drawn from a study of CXCR3-negative and CXCR3-positive naive CD8 T cells (dated by TCRdb to the late 2010s). About the study as a whole: In total, some 140 million TRB reads were obtained, which works out to roughly 1.5 +/- 0.3 million reads per library. Naive subsets from about five donors and memory cells from 3 donors were included in the TRBV-TRBJ cluster analysis. Diversity and physicochemical repertoire analyses covered about a dozen donors pooled from two independent experiments. The paper as a whole reports these results and caveats: Freshly isolated PBMCs were used for most assays because CXCR3 expression partially decreased after cryopreservation. Naive CXCR3-negative and CXCR3-positive cells from the same donor showed similar TRBV-TRBJ usage, whereas memory cells showed distinct patterns. Because surface CD5, which is linked to self-reactivity in mice, was comparable between the naive subsets, TCR interaction strength was also inferred from TRB CDR3 physicochemical properties. Repertoire diversity was comparably high in both naive subsets but much lower in memory CD8+ T cells.

Instrument used: NextSeq 550. The Human TCR Profiling Kit (MiLaboratory) was used to make UMI-labeled 5' RACE TRB cDNA libraries. The full amount of extracted RNA was used for cDNA synthesis, and the full amount of resulting cDNA was used for PCR amplification. The libraries were made side by side, with each library going through the same number of PCR cycles. Processing in the source paper ran as follows. MIGEC and MiXCR extracted about 53,000 +/- 10,000 unique UMI-labeled TRB cDNA molecules per library, requiring at least two reads per UMI. Each library averaged roughly 40,000 +/- 10,000 functional in-frame TRB CDR3 nucleotide clonotypes without stop codons. After downsampling to 5000 UMI-labeled TRB molecules per sample, diversity metrics such as normalized Shannon-Wiener and Chao1 were calculated in VDJtools. VDJtools computed clonotype-size-weighted physicochemical properties of the central five CDR3 residues: interaction energy, strength, volume and Kidera factor 4. TCRdb reprocessed the reads, so every CDR3 protein sequence counts as one entry and DNA is not shown. The authors' filters were not applied to this entry. The sample table includes around 48,000 distinct CDR3 sequences. The ten largest clones capture 14% to 15% of the sample.

Per the germline V gene, LGHNA is the CDR1 and YNFKEQ is the CDR2. Taken from cysteine to phenylalanine, the CDR3 has 17 residues. The record lacks a DNA sequence. For every CD8+ T cell subset, hundreds of thousands of cells were flow-sorted straight into RLT lysis buffer, and each subset was sorted in triplicate. Peripheral blood mononuclear cells were isolated from buffy coats by standard density gradient centrifugation. Total RNA was extracted from sorted cells with an RNeasy Mini Kit. The V and J genes are TRBV4-2 and TRBJ2-2; lacking DNA, the TRBD2 call made by TCRdb goes unchecked. The sample comprised memory CD8+ T cells from blood. In the paper's terms, the cell subset or site label means: conventional CD8+ memory T cells (TMEM), sorted as controls. This TCR was sampled from a human donor in good health. Some clones in this sample may be carry-over from other donors' samples. The CDR3 loop reads CASSHGELARYTGELFF.